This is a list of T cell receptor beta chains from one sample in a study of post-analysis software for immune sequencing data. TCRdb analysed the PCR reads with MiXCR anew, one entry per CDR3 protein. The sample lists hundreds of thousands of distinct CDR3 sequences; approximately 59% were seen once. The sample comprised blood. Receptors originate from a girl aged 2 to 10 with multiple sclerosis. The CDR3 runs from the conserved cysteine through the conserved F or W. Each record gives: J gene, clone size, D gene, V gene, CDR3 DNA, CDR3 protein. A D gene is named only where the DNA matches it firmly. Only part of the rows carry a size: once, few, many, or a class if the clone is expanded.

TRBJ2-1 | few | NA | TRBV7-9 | TGTGCCAGCAGCCTACCAACCAGGGCAGGGTCTAATGAGCAGTTCTTC | CASSLPTRAGSNEQFF
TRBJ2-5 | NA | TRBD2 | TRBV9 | TGTGCCAGCAGCGTAGCGGCGGGAGGCATGGAGACCCAGTACTTC | CASSVAAGGMETQYF
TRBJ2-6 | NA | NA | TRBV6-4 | TGTGCCAGCAGTGCTGGCGATAGGGCTGGGGCCAACGTCCTGACTTTC | CASSAGDRAGANVLTF
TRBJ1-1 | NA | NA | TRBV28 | TGTGCCAGCAGCACCGCCGGGGCCCAAGGTGAAGCTTTCTTT | CASSTAGAQGEAFF
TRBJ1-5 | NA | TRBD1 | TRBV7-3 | TGTGCCAGCAGCTTCACCCACCTTTCGACAGGGCTATATAGCAATCAGCCCCAGCATTTT | CASSFTHLSTGLYSNQPQHF
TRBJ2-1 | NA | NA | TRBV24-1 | TGTGCCACCAGTCGTGGCGACGGTGAGCAGTTCTTC | CATSRGDGEQFF
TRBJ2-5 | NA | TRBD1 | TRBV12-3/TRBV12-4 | TGTGCCAGCAGTTTAGTCCAGGGGGCATTGCAAGAGACCCAGTACTTC | CASSLVQGALQETQYF
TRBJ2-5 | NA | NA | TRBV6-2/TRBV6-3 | TGTGCCAGCAGTTACCCCCAAAAGACCCAGTACTTC | CASSYPQKTQYF
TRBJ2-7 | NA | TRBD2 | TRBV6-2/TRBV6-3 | TGTGCCAGCAGGGCCCCGGGACTAGCGGGATCGAGCTCCTACGAGCAGTACTTC | CASRAPGLAGSSSYEQYF
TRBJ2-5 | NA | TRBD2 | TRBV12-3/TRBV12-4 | TGTGCCAGCAGTCCCTTCGGGGGGGACCAAGAGACCCAGTACTTC | CASSPFGGDQETQYF
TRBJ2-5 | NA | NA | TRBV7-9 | TGTGCCAGCAGCTTAGAAAACACCCAAGAGACCCAGTACTTC | CASSLENTQETQYF
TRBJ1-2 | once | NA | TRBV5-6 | TGTGCCAGCAGCCTCTCAGAAATTTCTAACTATGGCTACACCTTC | CASSLSEISNYGYTF
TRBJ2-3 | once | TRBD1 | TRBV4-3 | TGCGCCAGCAGCCAAAGCTTGGGACAGGGGGCGGACACGCAGTATTTT | CASSQSLGQGADTQYF
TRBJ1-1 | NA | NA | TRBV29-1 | TGCAGCGTCCGGGATCGGGCGAACACTGAAGCTTTCTTT | CSVRDRANTEAFF
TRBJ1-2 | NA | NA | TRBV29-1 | TGCAGCGTTGTGTGGGAAATCGGGCCCTATGGCTACACCTTC | CSVVWEIGPYGYTF
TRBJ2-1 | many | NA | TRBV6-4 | TGTGCCAGCAGTGACTCAGCGGGCTCCTACAATGAGCAGTTCTTC | CASSDSAGSYNEQFF
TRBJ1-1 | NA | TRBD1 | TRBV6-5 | TGTGCCAGCAGTTTTGGACAGGGCCGGAGTGAAGCTTTCTTT | CASSFGQGRSEAFF
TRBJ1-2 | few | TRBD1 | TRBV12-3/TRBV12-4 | TGTGCCAGCAGACCTTTGGGGACAGGGGGCGCGGCCTATGGCTACACCTTC | CASRPLGTGGAAYGYTF